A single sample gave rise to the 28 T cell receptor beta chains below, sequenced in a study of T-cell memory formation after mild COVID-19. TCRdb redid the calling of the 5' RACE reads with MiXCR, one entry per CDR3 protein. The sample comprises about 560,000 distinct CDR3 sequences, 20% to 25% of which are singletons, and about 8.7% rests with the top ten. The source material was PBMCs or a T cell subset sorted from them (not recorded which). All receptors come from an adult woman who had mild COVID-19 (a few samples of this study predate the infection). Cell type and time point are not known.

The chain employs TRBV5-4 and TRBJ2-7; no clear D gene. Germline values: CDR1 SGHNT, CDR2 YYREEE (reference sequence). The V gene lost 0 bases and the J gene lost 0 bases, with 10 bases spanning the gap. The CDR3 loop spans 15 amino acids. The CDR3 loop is CASSLDPRGSYEQYF. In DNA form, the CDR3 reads TGTGCCAGCAGCTTGGACCCGCGAGGCTCCTACGAGCAGTACTTC. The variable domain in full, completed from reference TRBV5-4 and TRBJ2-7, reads ETGVTQSPTHLIKTRGQQVTLRCSSQSGHNTVSWYQQALGQGPQFIFQYYREEENGRGNFPPRFSGLQFPNYSSELNVNALELDDSALYLCASSLDPRGSYEQYFGPGTRLTVT.

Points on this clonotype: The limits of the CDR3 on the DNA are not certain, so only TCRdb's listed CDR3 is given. CDR3 amino acids: CASSSWACGTGSVYRDYGYTF. The chain links TRBV21-1 to TRBJ1-2; no DNA check was done on the table's D call, TRBD1. TRBV21-1 is a documented pseudogene. The CDR3 has 21 residues if both end residues are counted.

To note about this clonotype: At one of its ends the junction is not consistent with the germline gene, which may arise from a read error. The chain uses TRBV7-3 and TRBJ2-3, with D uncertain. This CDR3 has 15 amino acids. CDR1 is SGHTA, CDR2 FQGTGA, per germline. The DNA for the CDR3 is TGTGCCAGCAGTCCCTTCGCAATAGGCACAGATTCGCAGTATTTT. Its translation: CASSPFAIGTDSQYF.

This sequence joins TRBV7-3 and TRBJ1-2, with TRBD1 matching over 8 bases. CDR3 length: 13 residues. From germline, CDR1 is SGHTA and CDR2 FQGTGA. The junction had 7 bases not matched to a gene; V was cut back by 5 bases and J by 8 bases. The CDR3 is CASSDGQGGGYTF. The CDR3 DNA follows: TGTGCCAGCAGCGACGGACAGGGCGGAGGCTACACCTTC.

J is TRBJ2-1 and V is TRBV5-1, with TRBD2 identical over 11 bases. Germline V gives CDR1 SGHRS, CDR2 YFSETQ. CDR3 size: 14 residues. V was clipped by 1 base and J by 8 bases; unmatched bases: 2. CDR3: CASSLTSGSHEQFF. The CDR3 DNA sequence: TGCGCCAGCAGCTTGACTAGCGGGAGCCATGAGCAGTTCTTC. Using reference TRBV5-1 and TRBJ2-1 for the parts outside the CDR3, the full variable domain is KAGVTQTPRYLIKTRGQQVTLSCSPISGHRSVSWYQQTPGQGLQFLFEYFSETQRNKGNFPGRFSGRQFSNSRSEMNVSTLELGDSALYLCASSLTSGSHEQFFGPGTRLTVL.

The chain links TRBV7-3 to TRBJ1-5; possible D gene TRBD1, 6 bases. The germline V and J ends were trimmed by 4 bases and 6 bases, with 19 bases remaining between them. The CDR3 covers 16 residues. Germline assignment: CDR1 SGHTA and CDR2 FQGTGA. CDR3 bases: TGTGCCAGCAGCTCGCGGAACAGGGAATCGTCTCAGCCCCAGCATTTT. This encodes CASSSRNRESSQPQHF.

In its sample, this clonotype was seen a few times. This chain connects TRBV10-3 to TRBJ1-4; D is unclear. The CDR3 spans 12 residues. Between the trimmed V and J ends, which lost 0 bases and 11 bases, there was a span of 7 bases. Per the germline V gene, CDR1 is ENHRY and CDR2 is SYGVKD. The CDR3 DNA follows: TGTGCCATCAGTGAGTCGACGGGTAAACTGTTTTTT. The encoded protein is CAISESTGKLFF.

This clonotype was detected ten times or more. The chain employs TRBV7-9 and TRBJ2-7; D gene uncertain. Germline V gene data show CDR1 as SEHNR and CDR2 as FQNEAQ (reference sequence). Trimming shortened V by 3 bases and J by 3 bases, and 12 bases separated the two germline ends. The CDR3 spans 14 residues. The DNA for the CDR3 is TGTGCCAGCAGCTTTAGGGAATCGGTCTACGAGCAGTACTTC. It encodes CASSFRESVYEQYF.

The CDR3 loop is CASSEFSGRYEQYF. As DNA, the CDR3 is TGTGCCAGCAGCGAATTTAGCGGGAGATACGAGCAGTACTTC. The chain links TRBV3-1 to TRBJ2-7; 9 nucleotides agree with TRBD2. CDR1 LGHDT and CDR2 YNNKEL come from the germline V gene (reference sequence). The CDR3 contains 14 residues. The V segment lost 5 bases and the J segment 4 bases; nucleotides outside the gene matches: 6.

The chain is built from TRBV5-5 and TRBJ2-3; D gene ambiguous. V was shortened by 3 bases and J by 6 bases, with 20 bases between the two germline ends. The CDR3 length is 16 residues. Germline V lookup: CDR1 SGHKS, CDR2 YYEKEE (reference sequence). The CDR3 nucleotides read TGTGCCAGCAGCTCCTCTGGGTTGGGCGGCCGGGATACGCAGTATTTT. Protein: CASSSSGLGGRDTQYF.

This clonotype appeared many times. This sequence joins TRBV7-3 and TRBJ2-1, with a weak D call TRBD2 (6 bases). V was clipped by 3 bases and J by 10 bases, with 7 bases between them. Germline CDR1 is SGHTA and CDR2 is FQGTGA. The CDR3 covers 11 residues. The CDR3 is CASSLGREQFF. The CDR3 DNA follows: TGTGCCAGCAGCTTGGGGAGGGAGCAGTTCTTC.

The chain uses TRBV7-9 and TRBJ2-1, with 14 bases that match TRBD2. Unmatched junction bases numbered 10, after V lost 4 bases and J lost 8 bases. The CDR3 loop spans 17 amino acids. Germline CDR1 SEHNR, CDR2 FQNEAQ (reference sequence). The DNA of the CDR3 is TGTGCCAGCAGCTCATTTATGACTAGCGGGGGGGCCCATGAGCAGTTCTTC. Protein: CASSSFMTSGGAHEQFF.

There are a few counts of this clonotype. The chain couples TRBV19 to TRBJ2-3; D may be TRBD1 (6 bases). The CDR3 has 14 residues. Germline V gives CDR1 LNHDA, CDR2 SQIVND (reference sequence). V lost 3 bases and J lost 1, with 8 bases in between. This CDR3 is CASSINRGTDTQYF. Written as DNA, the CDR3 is TGTGCCAGTAGTATTAACAGGGGCACAGATACGCAGTATTTT.

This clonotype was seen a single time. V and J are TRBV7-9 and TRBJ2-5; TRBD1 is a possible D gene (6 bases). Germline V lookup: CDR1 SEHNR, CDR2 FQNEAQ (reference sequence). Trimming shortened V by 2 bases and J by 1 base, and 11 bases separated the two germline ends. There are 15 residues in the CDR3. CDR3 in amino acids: CASSLPRTVQETQYF. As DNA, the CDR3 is TGTGCCAGCAGCTTACCACGGACAGTCCAAGAGACCCAGTACTTC.

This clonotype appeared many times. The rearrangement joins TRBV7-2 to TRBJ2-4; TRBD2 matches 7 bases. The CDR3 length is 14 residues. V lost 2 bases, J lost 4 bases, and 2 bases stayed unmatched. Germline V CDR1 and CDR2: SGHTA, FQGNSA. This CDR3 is CASSLLAEKNIQYF. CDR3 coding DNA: TGTGCCAGCAGCTTACTAGCGGAGAAAAACATTCAGTACTTC.

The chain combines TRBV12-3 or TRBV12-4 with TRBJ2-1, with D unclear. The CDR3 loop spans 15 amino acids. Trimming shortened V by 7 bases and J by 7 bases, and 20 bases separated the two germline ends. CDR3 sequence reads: CASTVTKVKWNEQFF. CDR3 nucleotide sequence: TGTGCCAGCACTGTGACGAAGGTGAAATGGAATGAGCAGTTCTTC.

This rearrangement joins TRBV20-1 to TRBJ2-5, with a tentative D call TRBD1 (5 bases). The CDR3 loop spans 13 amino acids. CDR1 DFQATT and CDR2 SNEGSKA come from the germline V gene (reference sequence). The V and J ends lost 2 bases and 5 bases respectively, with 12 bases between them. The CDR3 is CSARPPGPETQYF. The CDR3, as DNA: TGCAGTGCTAGACCCCCAGGGCCGGAGACCCAGTACTTC.

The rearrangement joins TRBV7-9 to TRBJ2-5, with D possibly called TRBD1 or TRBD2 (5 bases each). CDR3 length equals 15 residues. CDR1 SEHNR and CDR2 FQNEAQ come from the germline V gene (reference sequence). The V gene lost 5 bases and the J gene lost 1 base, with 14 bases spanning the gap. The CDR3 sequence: CASSQSGTSQETQYF. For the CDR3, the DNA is TGTGCCAGCAGCCAATCCGGGACGTCCCAAGAGACCCAGTACTTC.

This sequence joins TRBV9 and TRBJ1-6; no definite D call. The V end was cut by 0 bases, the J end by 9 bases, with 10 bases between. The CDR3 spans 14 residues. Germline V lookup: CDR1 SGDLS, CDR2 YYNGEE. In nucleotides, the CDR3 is TGTGCCAGCAGCGTAGAATTGAACCGTTCACCCCTCCACTTT. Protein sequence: CASSVELNRSPLHF.

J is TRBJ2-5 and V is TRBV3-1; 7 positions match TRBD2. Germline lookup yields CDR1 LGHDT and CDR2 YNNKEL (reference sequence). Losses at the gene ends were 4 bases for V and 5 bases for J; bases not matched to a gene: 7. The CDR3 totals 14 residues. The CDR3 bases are TGTGCCAGCAGCCCTACGGGGGGAACGGAGACCCAGTACTTC. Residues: CASSPTGGTETQYF.

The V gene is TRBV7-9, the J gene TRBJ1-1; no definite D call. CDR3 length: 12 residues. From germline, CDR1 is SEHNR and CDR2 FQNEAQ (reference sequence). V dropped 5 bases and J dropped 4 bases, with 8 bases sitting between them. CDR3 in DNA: TGTGCCAGCAGCATGGGCACCACTGAAGCTTTCTTT. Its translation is CASSMGTTEAFF.

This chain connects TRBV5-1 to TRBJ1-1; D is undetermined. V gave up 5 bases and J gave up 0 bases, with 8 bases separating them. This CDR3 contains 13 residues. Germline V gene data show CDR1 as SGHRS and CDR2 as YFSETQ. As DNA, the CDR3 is TGCGCCAGCAGGGCGTGGGTGAACACTGAAGCTTTCTTT. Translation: CASRAWVNTEAFF.

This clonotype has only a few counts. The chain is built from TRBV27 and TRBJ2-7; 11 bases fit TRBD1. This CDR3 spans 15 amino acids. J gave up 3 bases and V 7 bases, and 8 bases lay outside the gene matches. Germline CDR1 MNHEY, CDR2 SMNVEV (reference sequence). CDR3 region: CASTLVGQGVYEQYF. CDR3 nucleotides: TGTGCCAGCACCCTGGTGGGACAGGGGGTCTACGAGCAGTACTTC.

CDR3 region: CASSSLISSREQYF. The CDR3, as DNA: TGTGCCAGCAGCTCGCTCATTAGTTCACGCGAGCAGTACTTC. The rearrangement uses TRBV7-8 and TRBJ2-7; D uncertain. Germline assignment: CDR1 SGHVS and CDR2 FQNEAQ. The CDR3 spans 14 residues. Trimming took off 4 bases at V and 6 bases at J, with 16 bases between the two ends.

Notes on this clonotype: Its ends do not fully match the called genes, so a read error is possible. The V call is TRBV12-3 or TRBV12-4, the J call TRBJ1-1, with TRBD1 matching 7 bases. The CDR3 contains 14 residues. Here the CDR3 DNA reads TGTGCCAGCAGTGGGACAGTTATGAACAATGAAGCTTTCTTT. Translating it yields CASSGTVMNNEAFF.

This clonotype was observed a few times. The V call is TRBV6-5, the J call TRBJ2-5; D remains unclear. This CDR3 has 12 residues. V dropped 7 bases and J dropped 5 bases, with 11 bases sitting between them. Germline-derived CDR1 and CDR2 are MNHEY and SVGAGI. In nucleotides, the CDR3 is TGTGCCAGCAACTTCGGCGGCGAGACCCAGTACTTC. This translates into CASNFGGETQYF.

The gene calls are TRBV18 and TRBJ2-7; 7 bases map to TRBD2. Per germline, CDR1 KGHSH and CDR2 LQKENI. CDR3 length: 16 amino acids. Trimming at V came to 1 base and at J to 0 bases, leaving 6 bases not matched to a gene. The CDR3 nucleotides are TGTGCCAGCTCACCACAGGTGCGGGGGTCCTCCTACGAGCAGTACTTC. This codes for CASSPQVRGSSYEQYF.

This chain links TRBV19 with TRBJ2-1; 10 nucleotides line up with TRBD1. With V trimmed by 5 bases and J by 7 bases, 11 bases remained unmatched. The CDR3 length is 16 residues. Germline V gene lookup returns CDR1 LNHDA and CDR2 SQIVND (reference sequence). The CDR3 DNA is TGTGCCAGTAGTGTCGAAACGGGACAGGGGTGGAATGAGCAGTTCTTC. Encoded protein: CASSVETGQGWNEQFF.